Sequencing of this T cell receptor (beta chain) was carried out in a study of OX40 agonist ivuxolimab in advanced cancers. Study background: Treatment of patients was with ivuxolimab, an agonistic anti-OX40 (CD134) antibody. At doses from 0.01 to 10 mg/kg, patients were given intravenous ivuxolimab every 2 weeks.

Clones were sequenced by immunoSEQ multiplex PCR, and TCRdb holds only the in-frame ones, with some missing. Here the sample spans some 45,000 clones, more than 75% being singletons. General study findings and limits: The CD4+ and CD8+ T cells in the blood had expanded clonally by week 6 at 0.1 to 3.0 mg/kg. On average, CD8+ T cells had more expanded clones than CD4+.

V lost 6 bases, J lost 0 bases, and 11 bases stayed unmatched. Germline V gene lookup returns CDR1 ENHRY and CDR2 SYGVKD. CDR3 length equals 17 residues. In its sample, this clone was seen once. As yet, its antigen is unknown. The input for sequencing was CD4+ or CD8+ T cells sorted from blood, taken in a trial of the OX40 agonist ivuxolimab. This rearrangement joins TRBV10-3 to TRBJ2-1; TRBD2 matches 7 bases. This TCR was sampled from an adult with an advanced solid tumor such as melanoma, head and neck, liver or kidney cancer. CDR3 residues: CAIRRGNLLSSYNEQFF. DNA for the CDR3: TGTGCCATCAGGCGGGGGAACCTCTTGAGCTCCTACAATGAGCAGTTCTTC.